What follows is one T cell receptor beta chain and its context. The CDR3 has 17 amino acids. Per the germline V gene, CDR1 is SGHTA and CDR2 is FQGTGA. The sample belongs to a study of monozygotic twins with inflammatory bowel disease. TCRdb re-called the 5' RACE reads; every CDR3 protein appears as one record, without DNA. This table lists roughly 150,000 distinct CDR3 sequences. The chain employs TRBV7-3 and TRBJ1-3; the D call from TCRdb, TRBD1, cannot be confirmed without DNA. The source material was blood. The clonotype originates from a human donor with ulcerative colitis or Crohn's disease, or a healthy co-twin of an affected twin (not recorded which). CDR3 loop: CASSPRSAGGLGNTIYF.